A single sample is the source of the 4 T cell receptor beta chains below, sequenced in a study of blood T cells in healthy people across ages. A second PCR, run for roughly 7 to 11 cycles, used a sample-barcoded 5' primer plus a J-beta primer mix. MiXCR, run by TCRdb on the 5' RACE reads, gives a single entry per CDR3 protein. Of fewer than 900,000 distinct CDR3 sequences in the sample, roughly 43% are singletons; the top ten hold 20% to 25%. Sequenced input: blood. Receptor source: a woman aged 60-75 years in good health.

The chain employs TRBV12-3 or TRBV12-4 and TRBJ2-3, with D tentatively TRBD2 (5 bases). V lost 9 bases, J lost 2 bases, and 12 bases lay in between. This CDR3 has 13 amino acids. CDR3 nucleotide sequence: TGTGCCAGTAATCAGCGGAACACAGATACGCAGTATTTT. Translating it yields CASNQRNTDTQYF.

The chain links TRBV20-1 to TRBJ1-1, with D possibly TRBD1 on 5 matching bases. V was clipped by 3 bases and J by 4 bases, with 12 bases between them. The CDR3 totals 13 residues. The germline V gene has CDR1 DFQATT and CDR2 SNEGSKA (reference sequence). In DNA, the CDR3 is TGCAGTGCTAGCTGGCAGGGAGGCACTGAAGCTTTCTTT. Translation: CSASWQGGTEAFF.

This clonotype was counted a few times. The V call is TRBV5-1, the J call TRBJ1-2; no clear D. The CDR3 loop spans 15 amino acids. The germline CDR1 and CDR2 sequences are SGHRS and YFSETQ. The ends were cut back, 0 bases at V and 0 bases at J, with 9 bases in the middle. CDR3 sequence: CASSLEPGPNYGYTF. The CDR3 DNA reads TGCGCCAGCAGCTTGGAGCCAGGCCCTAACTATGGCTACACCTTC.

Only a few counts were recorded for this clonotype. The chain recombines TRBV7-8 with TRBJ1-4; possibly TRBD1 for D (5 bases). The germline gives CDR1 SGHVS, CDR2 FQNEAQ. Trimming took 3 bases from V and 0 from J, leaving 11 bases between them. The CDR3 runs 16 residues. The CDR3 nucleotides are TGTGCCAGCAGCTTCCACAGGCACGCAACTAATGAAAAACTGTTTTTT. Its protein product is CASSFHRHATNEKLFF.